A selection of T cell receptor beta chains follows, all from one sample in a study of intratumoral heterogeneity in liver cancer. Profiled with immunoSEQ multiplex PCR; TCRdb holds only in-frame clones, not every one. Of 20,000 to 25,000 clones listed, just under 75% are singletons. The sequencing here drew on tumor-adjacent normal tissue, taken before any cancer treatment. The source is a woman in her 70s with hepatocellular carcinoma. The CDR3 runs from the conserved cysteine through the conserved F or W. D genes are given only for firm matches. A clone size is listed for some rows: how often the clone was seen (once, few, many), or a class if it is expanded.

CDR3 DNA | CDR3 protein | D gene | J gene | clone size | V gene
TGTGCCAGCAGCCGGGGGGCGTCCACCTCTGGAAACACCATATATTTT | CASSRGASTSGNTIYF | - | TRBJ1-3 | few | TRBV11-3
TGCAGCGTAGGACAGTCACAGCAGGGTGAGCAGTTCTTC | CSVGQSQQGEQFF | - | TRBJ2-1 | - | TRBV29-1
TGTGCCAGCAGTTTACGGTTACTCGAGCAGTACTTC | CASSLRLLEQYF | - | TRBJ2-7 | few | TRBV28
TGCGCCAGCAGCACGGTGGGAGAAAAACTGTTTTTT | CASSTVGEKLFF | - | TRBJ1-4 | - | TRBV5-1
TGTGCCAGCAGCCGAACAGGGGCCTACTACAATGAGCAGTTCTTC | CASSRTGAYYNEQFF | TRBD1 | TRBJ2-1 | - | TRBV6-5
TGTGCCAGCAGCGTAGGAAGTGGGACAGGGGGCTCTGGCTACACCTTC | CASSVGSGTGGSGYTF | TRBD1 | TRBJ1-2 | - | TRBV9
TGTGCCACCCGAGGGGTGGGGGGGGCCACCGGGGAGCTGTTTTTT | CATRGVGGATGELFF | - | TRBJ2-2 | - | TRBV6-5
TGCAGCGTTGACGGACTAGCGAATGAGCAGTTCTTC | CSVDGLANEQFF | TRBD2 | TRBJ2-1 | medium-sized | TRBV29-1
TGTGCCAGCAGTGATCTCAGAGGACTAGCGGGAGATAAGAGTGAGCAGTTCTTC | CASSDLRGLAGDKSEQFF | TRBD2 | TRBJ2-1 | - | TRBV2
TGCGCCAGCAGCGGGAGGGACCACGAGGGAGGGAACACTGAAGCTTTCTTT | CASSGRDHEGGNTEAFF | - | TRBJ1-1 | - | TRBV5-1
TGTGCCAGCTCACCGACTAGCGCGTCAGATACGCAGTATTTT | CASSPTSASDTQYF | TRBD2 | TRBJ2-3 | - | TRBV18
TGTGCCAGCAGCTCGTTAAGTCCCCTAGCGGGAGTCGGGGGGGGTGAGCAGTTCTTC | CASSSLSPLAGVGGGEQFF | TRBD2 | TRBJ2-1 | - | TRBV11-2
TGCGCCAGCAAGACCTCCTTCTCTGGAAACACCATATATTTT | CASKTSFSGNTIYF | - | TRBJ1-3 | - | TRBV10-2
TGTGCCAGCAGCCCCATTAACTCCTACGAGCAGTACTTC | CASSPINSYEQYF | - | TRBJ2-7 | - | TRBV5-8
TGTGCCAGCCAATGGGGGGGGGACTATGGCTACACCTTC | CASQWGGDYGYTF | - | TRBJ1-2 | - | TRBV28
TGCGCCAGCAGCCAAGGAAGCGCTAGCGGACAAGAGACCCAGTACTTC | CASSQGSASGQETQYF | TRBD2 | TRBJ2-5 | - | TRBV4-1
TGTGCCAGCATGGGACAGTACTCCTACGAGCAGTACTTC | CASMGQYSYEQYF | TRBD1 | TRBJ2-7 | - | TRBV12-3/TRBV12-4
TGTGCCAGCAGCAATACAGGGGGAGTTGGCTACACCTTC | CASSNTGGVGYTF | TRBD1 | TRBJ1-2 | once | TRBV7-6
TGTGCCTGGAGCGGGGAGGGGGAGGTTAAGCATTTT | CAWSGEGEVKHF | - | TRBJ2-3 | - | TRBV30
TGTGCCAGTAATCCCGGGACAGGCTACGAGCAGTACTTC | CASNPGTGYEQYF | TRBD1 | TRBJ2-7 | - | TRBV19
TGTGCCAGCTCCAGACAGGGAAGTGACGGGGAGCTGTTTTTT | CASSRQGSDGELFF | TRBD1 | TRBJ2-2 | few | TRBV2
TGTGCCATCAGTGAGGAGGCGGGAGAGTTGACAGATACGCAGTATTTT | CAISEEAGELTDTQYF | TRBD2 | TRBJ2-3 | once | TRBV10-3
TGCAGTGCTAGCCCCTACGATGAGCAGTTCTTC | CSASPYDEQFF | - | TRBJ2-1 | - | TRBV20-1
TGTGCCAGCAGTTTAGGGGCCGGTGGACAGGGTGAAGCTTTCTTT | CASSLGAGGQGEAFF | TRBD1 | TRBJ1-1 | - | TRBV27
TGTGCCAGCAGCCCTAGGACGGTGAACACTGAAGCTTTCTTT | CASSPRTVNTEAFF | - | TRBJ1-1 | - | TRBV3-1/TRBV3-2
TGTGCCAGCAGCTTAGACGGGAGCTCCTACAATGAGCAGTTCTTC | CASSLDGSSYNEQFF | - | TRBJ2-1 | - | TRBV11-3
TGTGCCATCAGGGGGGATGACAGGTCCTACGAGCAGTACTTC | CAIRGDDRSYEQYF | - | TRBJ2-7 | - | TRBV10-3
TGTGCCAGCAGCTTGGTTCGGTTTCAGACCCAGTACTTC | CASSLVRFQTQYF | - | TRBJ2-5 | - | TRBV5-6
TGCAGCGTTGAAGCCCATAGCGGGATGAGCTCCTACAATGAGCAGTTCTTC | CSVEAHSGMSSYNEQFF | TRBD2 | TRBJ2-1 | - | TRBV29-1
TGTGCCAGCAGCCGAACACAACAGGGGGCGGGTGCTAATGAAAAACTGTTTTTT | CASSRTQQGAGANEKLFF | TRBD1 | TRBJ1-4 | - | TRBV6-6
TGCAGCGTTCACGAACCGGGACAGGGCTATGGCTACACCTTC | CSVHEPGQGYGYTF | TRBD1 | TRBJ1-2 | - | TRBV29-1
TGTGCCAGCAGAATGACAGGGGGGTCAGATACGCAGTATTTT | CASRMTGGSDTQYF | TRBD1 | TRBJ2-3 | few | TRBV6-5